Each of the 19 T cell receptor beta chains below was sequenced from the same sample in a study of blood T cell repertoires in COVID-19. Clones were read by immunoSEQ multiplex PCR, and TCRdb kept only the in-frame ones, dropping some. The sample yields about 220,000 clones, approximately 92% seen once. Source material: PBMCs or T cells enriched from blood (not recorded which). Receptors were obtained from a woman under 30 in a cohort exposed to, infected with or recovered from COVID-19 (not recorded which).

The CDR3, as DNA: TGTGCCAGCAGCCCCCAGGGGAACTCCTACAATGAGCAGTTCTTC. This translates into CASSPQGNSYNEQFF. The chain employs TRBV9 and TRBJ2-1, with D maybe TRBD1 (6 bases). Germline V gives CDR1 SGDLS, CDR2 YYNGEE. Trimming removed 4 bases from V and 0 bases from J, with 11 bases in between. This CDR3 is 15 amino acids long.

In its sample, this clone was seen once. The CDR3 nucleotides read TGTGCCAGCAGCCGGTATCTGGATGAGCAGTTCTTC. Protein product: CASSRYLDEQFF. This chain uses TRBV25-1 with TRBJ2-1; no clear D gene. CDR1 MGHDK and CDR2 SYGVNS come from the germline V gene. The CDR3 is 12 amino acids. Trimming left V 6 bases short and J 8 bases short, with 11 bases between.

The chain uses TRBV5-6 and TRBJ1-6; 7 bases map to TRBD1. The germline CDR1 and CDR2 sequences are SGHDT and YYEEEE. This CDR3 is built from 16 residues. The J segment lost 9 bases and the V segment lost 0 bases, leaving 9 bases of the junction unmatched. As DNA, the CDR3 is TGTGCCAGCAGCTTGGGGCGGGAGGGGGCTCGTTCACCCCTCCACTTT. It is translated as CASSLGREGARSPLHF.

This sequence joins TRBV6-6 and TRBJ1-2; TRBD1 matches 9 bases. Germline trimming cut 5 bases from V and 1 base from J; bases unmatched to any gene: 11. Germline lookup yields CDR1 MNHNY and CDR2 SVGAGI (reference sequence). CDR3 length: 17 residues. CDR3: CASSLGQGPHINYGYTF. The CDR3 bases are TGTGCCAGCAGTCTCGGACAGGGGCCCCATATTAACTATGGCTACACCTTC.

The J gene is TRBJ1-2, the V gene TRBV28; 7 bases map to TRBD1. J lost 0 bases, V lost 1 base, and 5 bases had no gene match. Germline CDR1 reads MDHEN; CDR2 reads SYDVKM. This CDR3 is built from 16 residues. The CDR3 here is CASSLSGTAPNYGYTF. The CDR3 DNA reads as TGTGCCAGCAGTTTATCCGGGACAGCCCCTAACTATGGCTACACCTTC.

CDR3 loop: CASSYSWSGPNEKLFF. CDR3 coding DNA: TGTGCCAGCAGTTACTCGTGGTCAGGCCCCAATGAAAAACTGTTTTTT. The V gene is TRBV6-5, the J gene TRBJ1-4; D unresolved. Germline loops: CDR1 MNHEY, CDR2 SVGAGI. This CDR3 has 16 residues. The V and J ends lost 0 bases and 5 bases respectively, with 13 bases between them.

V is TRBV7-8 and J is TRBJ2-2; D remains unclear. Germline V gene sequence: CDR1 SGHVS, CDR2 FQNEAQ. The CDR3 is 12 residues long. V was trimmed by 5 bases and J by 9 bases, leaving 10 bases between them. This CDR3 reads CASSPEHRELFF. CDR3 nucleotides: TGTGCCAGCAGCCCTGAACACCGGGAGCTGTTTTTT.

The chain has TRBV30 and TRBJ1-2; D remains ambiguous. Germline V gene data show CDR1 as GTSNPN and CDR2 as SVGIG (reference sequence). V lost 3 bases to trimming and J lost 2 bases, with 4 bases between them. The CDR3 has 11 amino acids. The CDR3 protein is CAWRENYGYTF. In nucleotides, the CDR3 is TGTGCCTGGAGGGAGAACTATGGCTACACCTTC.

The chain couples TRBV5-1 to TRBJ1-5; D not certain. Looked up from germline, CDR1 is SGHRS and CDR2 is YFSETQ. Trimming cost V 0 bases and J 0 bases, with 10 bases left between them. The CDR3 consists of 16 residues. The CDR3 DNA follows: TGCGCCAGCAGCTTGGATGGTTTGGCTAGCAATCAGCCCCAGCATTTT. Amino acids: CASSLDGLASNQPQHF.

V gene TRBV5-6 combines with J gene TRBJ1-1; the D gene is possibly TRBD1 (6 bases). The germline V gene encodes CDR1 SGHDT and CDR2 YYEEEE. The CDR3 has 13 amino acids. Trimming stripped 4 bases from V and 7 bases from J, with 14 bases between. CDR3 nucleotides: TGTGCCAGCAGCCGAGGAGCGACAGGTGAAGCTTTCTTT. It specifies CASSRGATGEAFF.

CDR3 amino acids: CASSHSGDEAFF. The CDR3 DNA reads as TGTGCCAGCAGCCACTCGGGGGATGAAGCTTTCTTT. The V gene is TRBV7-9, the J gene TRBJ1-1, with D possibly being TRBD1 (5 bases). Germline V gene data show CDR1 as SEHNR and CDR2 as FQNEAQ (reference sequence). The V end lost 5 bases, the J end lost 7 bases, and 11 bases lay between the germline ends. This CDR3 region has 12 residues.

The gene calls are TRBV6-5 and TRBJ1-6, with 11 bases aligning to TRBD1. From germline, CDR1 is MNHEY and CDR2 SVGAGI. V shed 10 bases and J 6 bases; nucleotides not matched to a gene: 5. The CDR3 is 14 residues long. The CDR3 sequence is CATSGTGGNSPLHF. CDR3 coding DNA: TGTGCCACCTCCGGGACAGGGGGTAATTCACCCCTCCACTTT.

This sequence joins TRBV19 and TRBJ1-3; 9 nucleotides line up with TRBD1. CDR3 length: 14 amino acids. Per the germline V gene, CDR1 is LNHDA and CDR2 is SQIVND (reference sequence). As DNA, the CDR3 is TGTGCTTCAGTCGGACAGGGGAGCCCAAACACCATATATTTT. It yields the protein CASVGQGSPNTIYF.

This chain joins TRBV12-3 or TRBV12-4 and TRBJ1-3; TRBD1 might be the D (5 bases). V was trimmed by 8 bases and J by 3 bases, leaving 8 bases between them. The CDR3 is made up of 12 amino acids. CDR3 bases: TGTGCCAGCCGACAGTATGGAAACACCATATATTTT. It codes for CASRQYGNTIYF.

This chain connects TRBV10-3 to TRBJ1-3, with a possible D match to TRBD1 (5 bases). Germline CDR1 is ENHRY and CDR2 is SYGVKD. This CDR3 spans 16 amino acids. V was shortened by 4 bases and J by 1 base, with 14 bases between the two germline ends. The DNA of the CDR3 is TGTGCCATCAGTGGGACACAGAGTACTTCTGGAAACACCATATATTTT. It specifies CAISGTQSTSGNTIYF.

V is TRBV15 and J is TRBJ2-5; 15 bases fit TRBD2. Per germline, CDR1 LNHNV and CDR2 YYDKDF (reference sequence). Trimming took 3 bases from V and 5 from J; bases not matched to a gene: 7. The CDR3 runs to 17 residues. The CDR3 sequence: CATSSGTSGGTVETQYF. The CDR3 nucleotides are TGTGCCACCAGCAGCGGGACTAGCGGGGGGACCGTGGAGACCCAGTACTTC. The variable domain in full, with the rest retrieved from reference TRBV15 and TRBJ2-5, is DAMVIQNPRYQVTQFGKPVTLSCSQTLNHNVMYWYQQKSSQAPKLLFHYYDKDFNNEADTPDNFQSRRPNTSFCFLDIRSPGLGDTAMYLCATSSGTSGGTVETQYFGPGTRLLVL.

The rearrangement uses TRBV12-5 and TRBJ2-1, with TRBD1 matching 9 bases. There are 14 residues in the CDR3. J lost 6 bases, V lost 6 bases, and 6 bases had no gene match. Germline CDR1 reads LGHNT; CDR2 reads FRNRAP. CDR3 sequence reads: CASGAGTGLNEQFF. The CDR3, as DNA: TGTGCTAGTGGCGCCGGGACAGGGCTCAATGAGCAGTTCTTC.

This clone was seen once. This sequence joins TRBV6-5 and TRBJ1-1; D is unresolved. Germline V CDR1 and CDR2: MNHEY, SVGAGI. This CDR3 contains 15 residues. Trimming removed 6 bases at V and 3 bases at J, with 17 bases between. DNA for the CDR3: TGTGCCAGCAGGAGGGAGAGGGTATACGACACTGAAGCTTTCTTT. Its translation: CASRRERVYDTEAFF.

Only one count was recorded for this clone. The genes are TRBV18 and TRBJ1-6; 8 bases are shared with TRBD1. The CDR3 is 17 residues long. The V gene end was trimmed by 1 base and the J gene end by 3 bases; junction bases not matched to a gene: 5. The V gene's germline CDR1 is KGHSH and CDR2 LQKENI. The CDR3, as DNA: TGTGCCAGCTCACCACAGGCAGGGGGCCTCTATAATTCACCCCTCCACTTT. Protein: CASSPQAGGLYNSPLHF.